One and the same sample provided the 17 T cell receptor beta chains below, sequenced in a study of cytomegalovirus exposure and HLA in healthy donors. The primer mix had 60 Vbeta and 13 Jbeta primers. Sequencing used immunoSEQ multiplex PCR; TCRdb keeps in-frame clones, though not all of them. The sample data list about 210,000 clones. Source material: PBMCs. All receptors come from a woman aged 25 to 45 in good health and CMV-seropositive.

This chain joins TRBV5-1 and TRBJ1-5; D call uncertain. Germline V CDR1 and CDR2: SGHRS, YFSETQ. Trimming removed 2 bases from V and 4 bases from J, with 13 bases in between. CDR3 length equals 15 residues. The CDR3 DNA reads TGCGCCAGCAGCTTCAGTGATCCACTAAATCAGCCCCAGCATTTT. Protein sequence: CASSFSDPLNQPQHF.

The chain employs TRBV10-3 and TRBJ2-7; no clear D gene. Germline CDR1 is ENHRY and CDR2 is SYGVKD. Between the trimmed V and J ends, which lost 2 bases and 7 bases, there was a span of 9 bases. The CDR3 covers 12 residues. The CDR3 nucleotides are TGTGCCATCAGTGAGATTACTCCTGAGCAGTACTTC. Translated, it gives CAISEITPEQYF.

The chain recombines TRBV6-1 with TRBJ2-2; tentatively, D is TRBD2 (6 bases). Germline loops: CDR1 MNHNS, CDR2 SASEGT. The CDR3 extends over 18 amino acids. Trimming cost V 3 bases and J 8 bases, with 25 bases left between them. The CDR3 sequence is CASSDREAGLLSSGELFF. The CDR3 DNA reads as TGTGCCAGCAGTGATCGAGAGGCGGGGCTCCTCTCGTCGGGGGAGCTGTTTTTT.

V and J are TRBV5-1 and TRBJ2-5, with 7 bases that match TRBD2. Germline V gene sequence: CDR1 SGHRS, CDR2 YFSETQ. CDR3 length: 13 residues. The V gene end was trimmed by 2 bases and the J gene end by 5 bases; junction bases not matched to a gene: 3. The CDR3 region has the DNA TGCGCCAGCAGCTTAAGGCGGGGGGAGACCCAGTACTTC. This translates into CASSLRRGETQYF.

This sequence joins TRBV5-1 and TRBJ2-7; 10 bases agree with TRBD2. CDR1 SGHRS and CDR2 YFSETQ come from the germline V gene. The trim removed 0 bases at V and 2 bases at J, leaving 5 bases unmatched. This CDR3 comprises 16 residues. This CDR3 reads CASSLGRAGGAYEQYF. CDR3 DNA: TGCGCCAGCAGCTTGGGTAGAGCGGGGGGGGCCTACGAGCAGTACTTC.

CDR3: CASSKRPSVSSTDTQYF. The CDR3 DNA reads TGTGCCAGCAGCAAGAGGCCTAGCGTCTCTTCCACAGATACGCAGTATTTT. The chain links TRBV21-1 to TRBJ2-3; the table assigns TRBD2, which was not confirmed against the DNA. TRBV21-1 is a listed pseudogene. The CDR3 totals 17 residues.

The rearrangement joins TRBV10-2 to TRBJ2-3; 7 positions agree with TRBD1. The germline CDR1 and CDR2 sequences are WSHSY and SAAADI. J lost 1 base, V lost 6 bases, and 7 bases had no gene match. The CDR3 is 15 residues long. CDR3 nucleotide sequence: TGCGCCAGCAGGGACAGGAGAGCACGCACAGATACGCAGTATTTT. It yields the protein CASRDRRARTDTQYF.

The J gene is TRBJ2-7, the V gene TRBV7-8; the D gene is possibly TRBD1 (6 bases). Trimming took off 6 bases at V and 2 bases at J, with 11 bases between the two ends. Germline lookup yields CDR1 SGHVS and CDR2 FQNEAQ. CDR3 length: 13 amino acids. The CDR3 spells CASSPDRAYEQYF. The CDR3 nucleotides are TGTGCCAGCAGTCCGGACAGAGCCTACGAGCAGTACTTC. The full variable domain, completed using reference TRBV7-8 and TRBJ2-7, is GAGVSQSPRYKVAKRGQDVALRCDPISGHVSLFWYQQALGQGPEFLTYFQNEAQLDKSGLPSDRFFAERPEGSVSTLKIQRTQQEDSAVYLCASSPDRAYEQYFGPGTRLTVT.

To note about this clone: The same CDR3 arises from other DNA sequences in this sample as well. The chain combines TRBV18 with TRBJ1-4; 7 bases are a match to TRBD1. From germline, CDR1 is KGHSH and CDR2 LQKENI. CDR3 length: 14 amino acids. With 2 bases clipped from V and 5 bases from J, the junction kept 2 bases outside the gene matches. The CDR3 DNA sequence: TGTGCCAGCTCACCAGGGACAGAGAATGAAAAACTGTTTTTT. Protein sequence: CASSPGTENEKLFF.

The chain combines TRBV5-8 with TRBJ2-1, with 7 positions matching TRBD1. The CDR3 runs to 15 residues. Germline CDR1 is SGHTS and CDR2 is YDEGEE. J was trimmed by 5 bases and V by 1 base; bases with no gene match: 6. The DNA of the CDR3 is TGTGCCAGCAGCTTGTTGGGGGACAGTAACAATGAGCAGTTCTTC. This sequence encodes CASSLLGDSNNEQFF.

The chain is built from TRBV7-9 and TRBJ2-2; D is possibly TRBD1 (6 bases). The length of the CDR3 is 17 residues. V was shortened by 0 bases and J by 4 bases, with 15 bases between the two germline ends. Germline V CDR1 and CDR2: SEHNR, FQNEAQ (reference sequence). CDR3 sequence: CASSLAKQGAGTGELFF. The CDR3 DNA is TGTGCCAGCAGCTTAGCGAAACAGGGTGCAGGCACCGGGGAGCTGTTTTTT.

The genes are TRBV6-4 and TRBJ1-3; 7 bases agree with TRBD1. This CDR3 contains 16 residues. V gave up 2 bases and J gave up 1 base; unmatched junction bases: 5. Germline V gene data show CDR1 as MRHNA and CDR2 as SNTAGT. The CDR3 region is CASSDPKTGSGNTIYF. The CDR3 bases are TGTGCCAGCAGTGACCCCAAGACAGGGTCTGGAAACACCATATATTTT.

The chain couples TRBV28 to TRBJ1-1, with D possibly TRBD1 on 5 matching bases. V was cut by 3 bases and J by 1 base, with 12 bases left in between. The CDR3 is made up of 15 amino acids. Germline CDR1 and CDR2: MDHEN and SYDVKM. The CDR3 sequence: CASSLGPGWNTEAFF. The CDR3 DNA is TGTGCCAGCAGTTTGGGGCCCGGGTGGAACACTGAAGCTTTCTTT.

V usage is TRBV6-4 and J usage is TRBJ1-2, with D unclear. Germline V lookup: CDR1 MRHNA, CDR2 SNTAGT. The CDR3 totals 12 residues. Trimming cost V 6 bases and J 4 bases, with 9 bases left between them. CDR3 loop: CASSLGGYGYTF. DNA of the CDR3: TGTGCCAGCAGCTTAGGCGGCTATGGCTACACCTTC.

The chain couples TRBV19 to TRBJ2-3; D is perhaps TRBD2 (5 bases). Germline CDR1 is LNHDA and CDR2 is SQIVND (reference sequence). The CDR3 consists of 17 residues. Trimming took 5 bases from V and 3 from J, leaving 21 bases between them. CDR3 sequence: CASSSWEGSLITDTQYF. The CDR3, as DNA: TGTGCCAGTAGTTCCTGGGAAGGGAGTTTAATTACAGATACGCAGTATTTT.

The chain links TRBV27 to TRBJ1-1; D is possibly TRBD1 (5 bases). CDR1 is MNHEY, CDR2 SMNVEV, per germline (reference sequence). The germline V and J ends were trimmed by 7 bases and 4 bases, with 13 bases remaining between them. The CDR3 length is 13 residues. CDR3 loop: CASTREGLTEAFF. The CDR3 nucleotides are TGTGCCAGCACCAGGGAGGGGCTCACTGAAGCTTTCTTT.

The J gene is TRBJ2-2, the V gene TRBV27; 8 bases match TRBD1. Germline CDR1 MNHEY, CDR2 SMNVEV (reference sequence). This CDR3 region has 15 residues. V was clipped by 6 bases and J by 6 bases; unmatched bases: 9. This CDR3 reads CASRQGVGLAGELFF. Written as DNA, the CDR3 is TGTGCCAGCAGACAGGGGGTTGGTTTGGCCGGGGAGCTGTTTTTT.